This T cell receptor (beta chain) is drawn from a study of T cell responses to AZD1222 COVID-19 vaccine. V shed 6 bases and J shed 4 bases, with 12 bases lying between them. This CDR3 has 13 residues. Per germline, CDR1 MNHEY and CDR2 SVGEGT. Method: immunoSEQ multiplex PCR; TCRdb's copy keeps in-frame clones and lacks some. The sample carries over 140,000 clones, around 93% recorded once. The V call is TRBV6-2 or TRBV6-3, the J call TRBJ1-2; maybe TRBD1 (6 bases). Here the sequenced sample was peripheral blood, taken 28 days after the second AZD1222 dose. This clonotype was obtained from an adult who received the AZD1222 COVID-19 vaccine. The CDR3 protein is CASSPTGIYGYTF. CDR3 coding DNA: TGTGCCAGCAGCCCCACAGGGATCTATGGCTACACCTTC.